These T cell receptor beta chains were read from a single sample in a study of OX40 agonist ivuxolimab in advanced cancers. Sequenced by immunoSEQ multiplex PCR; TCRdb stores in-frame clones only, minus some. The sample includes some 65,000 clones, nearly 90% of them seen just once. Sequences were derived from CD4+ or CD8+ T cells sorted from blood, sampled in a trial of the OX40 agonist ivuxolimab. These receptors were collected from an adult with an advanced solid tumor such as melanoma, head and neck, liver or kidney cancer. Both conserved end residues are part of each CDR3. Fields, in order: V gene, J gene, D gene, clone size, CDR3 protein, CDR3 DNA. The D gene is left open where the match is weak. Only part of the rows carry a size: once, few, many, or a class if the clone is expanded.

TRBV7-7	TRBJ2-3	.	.	CASSLAGADTQYF	TGTGCCAGCAGCTTAGCTGGCGCAGATACGCAGTATTTT
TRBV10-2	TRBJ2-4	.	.	CASMLRGGKNIQYF	TGCGCCAGCATGCTACGAGGTGGTAAAAACATTCAGTACTTC
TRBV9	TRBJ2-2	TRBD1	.	CASSELGQMNTGELFF	TGTGCCAGCAGCGAGCTGGGACAGATGAACACCGGGGAGCTGTTTTTT
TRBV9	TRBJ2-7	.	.	CASSVGGAAYEQYF	TGTGCCAGCAGCGTAGGAGGGGCCGCCTACGAGCAGTACTTC
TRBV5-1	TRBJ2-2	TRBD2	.	CASRGLAGAPNTGELFF	TGCGCCAGCAGAGGACTAGCGGGGGCCCCGAACACCGGGGAGCTGTTTTTT
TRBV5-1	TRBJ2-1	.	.	CASSLAPQGPYNEQFF	TGCGCCAGCAGCTTGGCCCCACAGGGACCCTACAATGAGCAGTTCTTC
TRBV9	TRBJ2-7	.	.	CASSLRTGNYEQYF	TGTGCCAGCAGCCTTCGGACGGGTAACTACGAGCAGTACTTC
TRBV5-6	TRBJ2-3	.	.	CASSLMGPVSDTQYF	TGTGCCAGCAGCTTGATGGGCCCAGTGTCGGATACGCAGTATTTT
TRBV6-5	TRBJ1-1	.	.	CASSYSGRSNTEAFF	TGTGCCAGCAGTTACTCGGGGCGGTCTAACACTGAAGCTTTCTTT
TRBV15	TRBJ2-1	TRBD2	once	CATSSLSGVDEQFF	TGTGCCACCAGCAGTTTAAGCGGGGTGGATGAGCAGTTCTTC
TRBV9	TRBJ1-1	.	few	CASSKGNTEAFF	TGTGCCAGCAGCAAGGGGAACACTGAAGCTTTCTTT
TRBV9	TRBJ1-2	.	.	CASSVDRGSYGYTF	TGTGCCAGCAGCGTAGATCGGGGGTCCTATGGCTACACCTTC
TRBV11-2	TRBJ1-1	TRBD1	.	CASTGQGNTEAFF	TGTGCCAGCACCGGACAGGGGAACACTGAAGCTTTCTTT
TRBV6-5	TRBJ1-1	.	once	CASSYDTSNTEAFF	TGTGCCAGCAGTTACGACACCTCGAACACTGAAGCTTTCTTT
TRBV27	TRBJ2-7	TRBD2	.	CASSLGPGGGYEQYF	TGTGCCAGCAGTTTAGGCCCCGGGGGGGGCTACGAGCAGTACTTC
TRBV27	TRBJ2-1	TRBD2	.	CASSLQWLAGANEQFF	TGTGCCAGCAGTTTACAGTGGCTAGCGGGAGCAAATGAGCAGTTCTTC
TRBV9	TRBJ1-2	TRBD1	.	CASSDTGGIGYTF	TGTGCCAGCAGCGACACAGGGGGCATCGGCTACACCTTC
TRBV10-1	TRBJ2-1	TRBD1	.	CASSEFSGGKGNEQFF	TGCGCCAGCAGTGAGTTCTCAGGGGGCAAAGGCAATGAGCAGTTCTTC
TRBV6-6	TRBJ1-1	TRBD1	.	CASSFTGGTEAFF	TGTGCCAGCAGTTTCACAGGGGGGACTGAAGCTTTCTTT
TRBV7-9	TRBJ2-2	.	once	CASSHPSDRPAGELFF	TGTGCCAGCAGCCATCCTTCTGACAGGCCCGCCGGGGAGCTGTTTTTT
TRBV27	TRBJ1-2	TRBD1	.	CASSFTQTGEGYTF	TGTGCCAGCAGTTTCACTCAAACAGGGGAGGGCTACACCTTC
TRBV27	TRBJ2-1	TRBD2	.	CASSLTGGSSYNEQFF	TGTGCCAGCAGTTTGACCGGCGGGAGCTCCTACAATGAGCAGTTCTTC
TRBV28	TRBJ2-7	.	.	CASSLRGLKDGEQYF	TGTGCCAGCAGTTTAAGGGGCCTAAAAGATGGCGAGCAGTACTTC